The sequence of this TCR beta chain was determined in a study of T-cell reconstitution after alpha-beta-depleted transplantation in children. This clonotype has at least ten counts. Molecular barcoding with unique molecular identifiers was used for the TCRbeta library. TCRdb reprocessed the PCR reads via MiXCR and lists one record per CDR3 protein. The data show over 400,000 distinct CDR3 sequences, under 15% seen once. CDR1 SGHRS and CDR2 YFSETQ come from the germline V gene. The V gene lost 0 bases and the J gene lost 0 bases, with 10 bases spanning the gap. The CDR3 covers 16 residues. The chain employs TRBV5-1 and TRBJ2-1; the D gene is possibly TRBD1 (6 bases). The receptor was derived from a human donor who donated a stem cell graft to a child with combined immunodeficiency. The source material was PBMCs from the stem cell graft donor, sampled from the stem cell graft. Here the CDR3 reads CASSLVGAYSYNEQFF. Written as DNA, the CDR3 is TGCGCCAGCAGCTTGGTGGGGGCCTACTCCTACAATGAGCAGTTCTTC.